These 7 T cell receptor beta chains were all obtained from the same sample, sequenced in a study of T cells after yellow fever vaccination. TCRdb called the 5' RACE reads again in MiXCR, with one record for every CDR3 protein. The table has roughly 180,000 distinct CDR3 sequences, 6.2% seen once; the top ten hold under 3%. Sequences were derived from CD4+ T cells sorted from PBMCs, sampled on the day of the first yellow fever vaccination. Receptors were obtained from a man between 18 and 29 years old who received the YFV17D yellow fever vaccine.

This clonotype was counted only a few times. The chain uses TRBV4-2 and TRBJ2-7, with no clear D. V lost 0 bases and J 7 bases, leaving 22 bases between the germline ends. This CDR3 is built from 17 residues. Germline V gene data show CDR1 as LGHNA and CDR2 as YNFKEQ. This CDR3 reads CASSQDAFPGPTGEQYV. CDR3 DNA: TGTGCCAGCAGCCAAGATGCGTTCCCCGGTCCTACCGGGGAGCAGTACGTC.

This clonotype has ten or more counts. This chain connects TRBV2 to TRBJ1-1; D is unclear. This CDR3 has 14 residues. Germline-derived CDR1 and CDR2 are SNHLY and FYNNEI. V was trimmed by 4 bases and J by 6 bases, leaving 15 bases between them. In DNA form, the CDR3 reads TGTGCCAGCAGTGGCCTCGTCCGAGGGTCTGAAGCTTTCTTT. Protein product: CASSGLVRGSEAFF.

V and J are TRBV19 and TRBJ1-4, with 10 bases fitting TRBD1. The junction had 8 bases not matched to a gene; V was cut back by 3 bases and J by 13 bases. Germline V lookup: CDR1 LNHDA, CDR2 SQIVND (reference sequence). The CDR3 consists of 14 residues. The CDR3 DNA reads TGTGCCAGTAGTATGGGACAGGGGAGGCGCCGACTGTTTTTT. Protein: CASSMGQGRRRLFF.

In its sample, this clonotype was seen once. This sequence may be a read error, since a much larger clone differs from it by one base. The rearrangement uses TRBV12-3 or TRBV12-4 and TRBJ2-2; 7 bases fit TRBD2. This CDR3 contains 15 residues. The ends lost 5 bases at V and 3 bases at J; junction bases unmatched: 6. The CDR3 is CASSPSGADTGELFF. As DNA, the CDR3 is TGTGCCAGCAGTCCTAGCGGTGCAGACACCGGGGAGCTGTTTTTT.

This clonotype occurred many times. V and J are TRBV6-1 and TRBJ2-3; 10 bases match TRBD1. Germline assignment: CDR1 MNHNS and CDR2 SASEGT. V dropped 8 bases and J dropped 7; count of bases not matched to a gene: 9. The CDR3 is made up of 14 amino acids. The CDR3: CASLKDRGKNTQYF. The DNA for the CDR3 is TGTGCCAGCCTTAAGGACAGGGGGAAGAATACGCAGTATTTT.

This clonotype was seen ten or more times. This chain links TRBV10-3 with TRBJ2-7, with D perhaps matching TRBD1 (5 bases). Germline CDR1 ENHRY, CDR2 SYGVKD. The CDR3 totals 15 residues. The V gene lost 2 bases and the J gene lost 3 bases, with 14 bases spanning the gap. DNA of the CDR3: TGTGCCATCAGTGAGGGGGCGGTAGGGAACTACGAGCAGTACTTC. This translates into CAISEGAVGNYEQYF.

This clonotype has just a few counts. The genes are TRBV12-3 or TRBV12-4 and TRBJ2-1, with TRBD2 matching 8 bases. The CDR3 totals 16 residues. V lost 6 bases, J lost 10 bases, and 17 bases stayed unmatched. The chain's CDR3 is CASRHGGAGAMSEQFF. Here the CDR3 DNA reads TGTGCCAGCAGGCACGGGGGGGCAGGGGCAATGTCGGAGCAGTTCTTC.